This T cell receptor beta chain is drawn from a study of shared clonotypes between healthy human individuals. Study context: CD4 naive and memory got three plates each, CD8 naive two, CD8 memory one.

Profiled with immunoSEQ multiplex PCR; TCRdb holds only in-frame clones, not every one. The profile shows some 2,000,000 clones, around 95% of them singletons. General study findings and limits: Depth was large, yet rarefaction showed that sorted-subset sequencing was incomplete. Clonotypes which were not shared had lower generation probabilities than clonotypes that all four donors shared. Memory subsets had estimated richness that was generally smaller than that of naive subsets.

Concerning this clone itself: Its specificity is unknown.

The sequenced material came from naive CD4+ T cells sorted from blood. Subset described: CD45RA+ positively selected. This TCR derives from a man aged 18 to 35 in good health.

This chain's CDR3 is CASNPGSGLAVYTDTQYF. The CDR3 DNA reads as TGCGCCAGCAATCCGGGTTCGGGACTAGCGGTTTACACAGATACGCAGTATTTT. The rearrangement joins TRBV5-1 to TRBJ2-3, with 11 bases lining up with TRBD2. The germline CDR1 and CDR2 sequences are SGHRS and YFSETQ. CDR3 size: 18 residues. Losses at the gene ends were 6 bases for V and 2 bases for J; bases not matched to a gene: 14.